Presented here are 21 T cell receptor beta chains from one specimen sequenced in a study of blood T cell repertoires in COVID-19. Sequencing was performed with immunoSEQ multiplex PCR; in TCRdb, only in-frame clones are kept and a portion is missing. The sample lists about 50,000 clones, about 84% seen once, with 2% to 2.5% in the top ten. The specimen was peripheral blood. Every receptor here comes from a woman aged 55-70 years with acute or convalescent COVID-19.

V usage is TRBV7-6 and J usage is TRBJ1-1; 8 bases map to TRBD1. The CDR3 has 15 residues. Germline trimming cut 2 bases from V and 3 bases from J; bases unmatched to any gene: 5. Germline loops: CDR1 SGHVS, CDR2 FNYEAQ. CDR3 in DNA: TGTGCCAGCAGCTTATTTACAGGGGGTCACACTGAAGCTTTCTTT. This encodes CASSLFTGGHTEAFF.

This clone has only a few counts. The chain recombines TRBV7-8 with TRBJ2-2, with a possible D match to TRBD2 (5 bases). Germline loops: CDR1 SGHVS, CDR2 FQNEAQ. Trimming took off 2 bases at V and 4 bases at J, with 14 bases between the two ends. The CDR3 has 16 amino acids. CDR3 residues: CASSLRLAALTGELFF. The CDR3 coding sequence is TGTGCCAGCAGCTTACGCCTAGCAGCCCTCACCGGGGAGCTGTTTTTT.

This chain joins TRBV6-5 and TRBJ1-2; 8 positions agree with TRBD1. The CDR3 loop spans 14 amino acids. Germline CDR1 and CDR2: MNHEY and SVGAGI. The junction had 11 bases not matched to a gene; V was cut back by 6 bases and J by 8 bases. The CDR3 DNA is TGTGCCAGCAGGAGCAGGGGGCGCGAACGGGGCTACACCTTC. This gives the protein CASRSRGRERGYTF.

V usage is TRBV12-3 or TRBV12-4 and J usage is TRBJ1-6, with D possibly TRBD1 on 5 matching bases. The CDR3 consists of 12 residues. V was clipped by 0 bases and J by 15 bases, with 9 bases between them. Written as DNA, the CDR3 is TGTGCCAGCAGTTTAGCTGGGGCAGGCCTCCACTTT. Protein sequence: CASSLAGAGLHF.

CDR3 DNA: TGTGCCAGCAACCCTAGACTAGCGGGGGGTATGGAGACCCAGTACTTC. This sequence encodes CASNPRLAGGMETQYF. The chain combines TRBV27 with TRBJ2-5; TRBD2 matches at 13 bases. CDR1 is MNHEY, CDR2 SMNVEV, per germline (reference sequence). CDR3 length equals 16 residues. Losses at the gene ends were 7 bases for V and 5 bases for J; bases not matched to a gene: 10.

This clone appeared once. This chain connects TRBV30 to TRBJ1-4; TRBD1 aligns across 8 bases. With 2 bases clipped from V and 6 bases from J, the junction kept 5 bases outside the gene matches. The CDR3 consists of 14 residues. Germline CDR1 GTSNPN, CDR2 SVGIG (reference sequence). The CDR3 region has the DNA TGTGCCTGGAGTATACAGGGGGGATATGAAAAACTGTTTTTT. This codes for CAWSIQGGYEKLFF.

The chain has TRBV24-1 and TRBJ2-1, with D uncertain. The CDR3 has 15 residues. V lost 2 bases, J lost 3 bases, and 10 bases lay in between. The germline CDR1 and CDR2 sequences are KGHDR and SFDVKD. This CDR3 reads CATSDSQAHYNEQFF. CDR3 nucleotides: TGTGCCACCAGTGATTCCCAGGCGCACTACAATGAGCAGTTCTTC.

A few counts support this clone. The rearrangement links TRBV2 to TRBJ2-1; 15 bases agree with TRBD2. The CDR3 length is 17 residues. Germline V gene lookup returns CDR1 SNHLY and CDR2 FYNNEI. Trimming took 0 bases from V and 7 from J; bases not matched to a gene: 4. DNA for the CDR3: TGTGCCAGCAGTGAAGCAGGACTAGCGGGAGGGCTAAATGAGCAGTTCTTC. Protein: CASSEAGLAGGLNEQFF.

This chain links TRBV6-6 with TRBJ1-5; 11 bases match TRBD1. CDR3 length: 14 residues. CDR1 is MNHNY, CDR2 SVGAGI, per germline (reference sequence). Trimming cost V 7 bases and J 3 bases; bases outside gene matches: 2. The CDR3: CASKDRGPNQPQHF. CDR3 nucleotide sequence: TGTGCCAGCAAGGACAGGGGGCCCAATCAGCCCCAGCATTTT.

This clone was detected only a few times. The chain is built from TRBV28 and TRBJ1-1; no firm D call. The V end lost 8 bases, the J end lost 1 base, and 14 bases lay between the germline ends. Germline V gives CDR1 MDHEN, CDR2 SYDVKM. CDR3 length: 14 residues. For the CDR3, the DNA is TGTGCCAGCGCGGAAACCCTTCGGAACACTGAAGCTTTCTTT. As protein: CASAETLRNTEAFF.

The genes are TRBV11-2 and TRBJ2-1; 16 bases agree with TRBD2. The CDR3 covers 17 residues. Trimming removed 5 bases from V and 4 bases from J; junction bases left unmatched: 5. Germline V gene data show CDR1 as SGHAT and CDR2 as FQNNGV. The CDR3 coding sequence is TGTGCCAGCAGCATGGGACTAGCGGGAGGGCGGTACAATGAGCAGTTCTTC. Protein product: CASSMGLAGGRYNEQFF.

The rearrangement uses TRBV13 and TRBJ2-1; 15 bases align to TRBD2. J gave up 6 bases and V 5 bases, and 8 bases lay outside the gene matches. CDR3 length equals 17 residues. Germline values: CDR1 PRHDT, CDR2 FYEKMQ (reference sequence). Here the CDR3 reads CASSQGLAGGRGNEQFF. The CDR3 DNA follows: TGTGCCAGCAGCCAGGGACTAGCGGGAGGCCGGGGCAATGAGCAGTTCTTC.

V usage is TRBV5-1 and J usage is TRBJ2-2; D perhaps matches TRBD2 (5 bases). CDR3 length: 15 amino acids. V lost 0 bases and J 5 bases, leaving 11 bases between the germline ends. Germline CDR1 is SGHRS and CDR2 is YFSETQ. The CDR3 loop is CASSLDPRRTGELFF. The CDR3 coding sequence is TGCGCCAGCAGCTTGGATCCCCGGAGGACCGGGGAGCTGTTTTTT.

The DNA of the CDR3 is TGTGCCAGCAGCGCCGGACAGGGGGGTACGCAGTATTTT. Residues: CASSAGQGGTQYF. The chain recombines TRBV5-5 with TRBJ2-3; 10 nucleotides align to TRBD1. This CDR3 has 13 amino acids. Germline V gene lookup returns CDR1 SGHKS and CDR2 YYEKEE (reference sequence). The V and J ends lost 4 bases and 8 bases, in that order; junction bases with no gene match: 4. Looking up the rest from reference TRBV5-5 and TRBJ2-3 gives the full variable domain: DAGVTQSPTHLIKTRGQQVTLRCSPISGHKSVSWYQQVLGQGPQFIFQYYEKEERGRGNFPDRFSARQFPNYSSELNVNALLLGDSALYLCASSAGQGGTQYFGPGTRLTVL.

CDR3 in DNA: TGTGCCACCAGTGACCGACTAGCGGGAGAGGACGATACGCAGTATTTT. It encodes CATSDRLAGEDDTQYF. The V and J genes are TRBV24-1 and TRBJ2-3, with TRBD2 matching 12 bases. V was clipped by 4 bases and J by 6 bases; unmatched bases: 7. This CDR3 has 16 residues. CDR1 KGHDR and CDR2 SFDVKD come from the germline V gene.

The V gene is TRBV9, the J gene TRBJ2-3, with 9 bases aligning to TRBD2. V lost 7 bases to trimming and J lost 4 bases; unmatched junction nucleotides: 16. The CDR3 has 17 amino acids. CDR1 is SGDLS and CDR2 is YYNGEE in the germline V gene. DNA for the CDR3: TGTGCCAGCGCCCACGGGTCGGGCGGGGGGGCCCCAGATACGCAGTATTTT. Residues: CASAHGSGGGAPDTQYF. The whole variable domain, filled in from reference TRBV9 and TRBJ2-3, reads DSGVTQTPKHLITATGQRVTLRCSPRSGDLSVYWYQQSLDQGLQFLIQYYNGEERAKGNILERFSAQQFPDLHSELNLSSLELGDSALYFCASAHGSGGGAPDTQYFGPGTRLTVL.

The chain has TRBV6-5 and TRBJ2-2; a possible D gene is TRBD2 (6 bases). CDR1 is MNHEY, CDR2 SVGAGI, per germline. This CDR3 is 16 amino acids long. The V end was cut by 1 base, the J end by 5 bases, with 14 bases between. CDR3 protein: CASSYYGGTGTGELFF. The DNA of the CDR3 is TGTGCCAGCAGTTACTATGGGGGGACTGGAACCGGGGAGCTGTTTTTT.

This clone was picked up a small number of times. The V call is TRBV28, the J call TRBJ2-7; possible D gene TRBD1, 6 bases. Per germline, CDR1 MDHEN and CDR2 SYDVKM. Trimming took off 10 bases at V and 2 bases at J, with 18 bases between the two ends. The CDR3 length is 14 residues. The CDR3 DNA is TGTGCCATCCAGGACAGCAGGGGAACCTACGAGCAGTACTTC. Its protein is CAIQDSRGTYEQYF.

J is TRBJ2-3 and V is TRBV9; 8 bases align to TRBD2. The CDR3 is made up of 16 amino acids. V lost 1 base, J lost 2 bases, and 6 bases stayed unmatched. CDR1 and CDR2 (germline): SGDLS, YYNGEE. DNA of the CDR3: TGTGCCAGCAGCGTAAGTAGCGGGGTTACCACAGATACGCAGTATTTT. This sequence encodes CASSVSSGVTTDTQYF.

This clone was seen a single time. The rearrangement joins TRBV6-6 to TRBJ2-4, with D possibly matching TRBD2 (6 bases). CDR1 and CDR2 (germline): MNHNY, SVGAGI (reference sequence). The CDR3 extends over 15 amino acids. V gave up 10 bases and J gave up 0 bases, with 16 bases separating them. The CDR3 coding sequence is TGTGCCATCGACGATCCTAGCGTAGCCAAAAACATTCAGTACTTC. It yields the protein CAIDDPSVAKNIQYF.

V is TRBV2 and J is TRBJ2-1, with TRBD2 matching 8 bases. CDR1 is SNHLY and CDR2 is FYNNEI in the germline V gene. CDR3 length: 14 amino acids. J was trimmed by 4 bases and V by 7 bases; bases with no gene match: 6. This CDR3 reads CASNGGGRYNEQFF. Here the CDR3 DNA reads TGTGCCAGCAATGGCGGGGGGAGATACAATGAGCAGTTCTTC.